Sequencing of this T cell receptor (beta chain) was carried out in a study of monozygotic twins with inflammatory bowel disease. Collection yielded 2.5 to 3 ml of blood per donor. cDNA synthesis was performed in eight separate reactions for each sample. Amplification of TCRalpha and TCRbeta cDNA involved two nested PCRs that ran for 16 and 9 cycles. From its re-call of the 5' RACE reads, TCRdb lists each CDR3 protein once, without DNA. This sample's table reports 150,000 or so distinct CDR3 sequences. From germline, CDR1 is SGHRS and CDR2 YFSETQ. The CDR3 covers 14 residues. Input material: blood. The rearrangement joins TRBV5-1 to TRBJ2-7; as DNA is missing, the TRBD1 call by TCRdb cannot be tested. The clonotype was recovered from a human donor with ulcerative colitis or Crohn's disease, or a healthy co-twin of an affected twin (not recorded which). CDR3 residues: CASRRQGGTYEQYF.